This T cell receptor (beta chain) was sequenced for a study of cytomegalovirus exposure and HLA in healthy donors. Study-level points and caveats: Later genetic work tied a missense DCLRE1C variant to beta-chain V and J trimming. TCR beta chains associated with HLA were, in a later analysis, more clonally expanded than equally common others. In a later analysis, across HLA loci, associated TCR counts were highest for DRB1, lowest for HLA-C.

Researchers ran the PCR with 60 Vbeta and 13 Jbeta primers. As handled by the study authors: An analysis performed later counted 81 million or so unique TCR beta chains (roughly 11 million of them shared). The protocol was immunoSEQ multiplex PCR, while the TCRdb copy is restricted to in-frame clones and leaves out a portion. V and J calls plus clone size are reproduced from that table; the DNA served to infer D and trimming. The sample carries about 170,000 clones, 80% to 85% recorded once. V lost 3 bases, J lost 5 bases, and 3 bases stayed unmatched. The V gene's germline CDR1 is ENHRY and CDR2 SYGVKD. The CDR3 sequence is 15 residues long. Concerning this clone itself: Its antigen is as yet unknown.

Material: PBMCs. The TCR originated in a male donor in good health and CMV-seronegative. The rearrangement links TRBV10-3 to TRBJ2-1; 11 nucleotides line up with TRBD2. CDR3 in DNA: TGTGCCATCAGTGAACTAGCGGGGGCCCACAATGAGCAGTTCTTC. This gives the protein CAISELAGAHNEQFF.